This T cell receptor (beta chain) stems from a study of T cells in Graves' hyperthyroidism and ophthalmopathy. Across the study: Peripheral blood was collected at initial diagnosis, before any treatment. Findings and caveats of the study: Stable hyperthyroidism and ophthalmopathy were separated using 13 V-J signatures. In validation, the model predicted ophthalmopathy. These predictions came a median about 6.2 months before onset.

This clonotype was seen at least ten times. Its specificity is not known. A junction boundary mismatches the germline segment, possibly from a read error. TCR beta CDR3 regions were amplified from RNA transcripts. The TCR CDR3 first-round RT-PCR relied on the HTBI primer set. Using its own MiXCR run on the multiplex PCR reads, TCRdb lists one record per CDR3 protein. There are 280,000 or so distinct CDR3 sequences in the sample; less than 30% occur only once, and approximately 30% lies in the top ten. CDR1 and CDR2 from the germline V gene are LNHNV and YYDKDF (reference sequence). The CDR3 runs 15 residues. Fresh 10 ml peripheral blood yielded PBMCs.

The chain is built from TRBV15 and TRBJ2-7; 10 positions match TRBD2. Material: blood. The sequence came from a man aged 35 to 55 with Graves' hyperthyroidism that later progressed to Graves' ophthalmopathy. CDR3 residues: CATSRVTSGIFHRNF. The CDR3 DNA is TGTGCCACCAGCAGGGTAACTAGCGGGATATTTCATCGGAATTTC.